This TCR beta chain was observed in a study of shared clonotypes between healthy human individuals. General study findings and limits: Non-shared clonotypes displayed generation probabilities falling below those of clonotypes present in all four donors.

CDR3 length: 15 residues. V was pared by 4 bases and J by 1 base, with 6 bases of the junction left unmatched. Germline V lookup: CDR1 MNHNS, CDR2 SASEGT. Worth noting for this clone: Its antigen is not identified.

Data came from immunoSEQ multiplex PCR; TCRdb stores just in-frame clones and leaves some out. The top ten hold 0.37% of the sample, which has 2 million to 2.5 million clones, roughly 90% seen once. Specimen: naive CD4+ T cells from PBMCs. Subset given: CD45RA+ positively selected. This chain uses TRBV6-1 with TRBJ2-5; 7 nucleotides match TRBD1. The clonotype comes from a man aged 18 to 30 in good health. Some clones in this sample may be carry-over from other donors' samples. CDR3 bases: TGTGCCAGCAGTGGGCGACAGGGCCCCCAAGAGACCCAGTACTTC. Translated, it gives CASSGRQGPQETQYF.